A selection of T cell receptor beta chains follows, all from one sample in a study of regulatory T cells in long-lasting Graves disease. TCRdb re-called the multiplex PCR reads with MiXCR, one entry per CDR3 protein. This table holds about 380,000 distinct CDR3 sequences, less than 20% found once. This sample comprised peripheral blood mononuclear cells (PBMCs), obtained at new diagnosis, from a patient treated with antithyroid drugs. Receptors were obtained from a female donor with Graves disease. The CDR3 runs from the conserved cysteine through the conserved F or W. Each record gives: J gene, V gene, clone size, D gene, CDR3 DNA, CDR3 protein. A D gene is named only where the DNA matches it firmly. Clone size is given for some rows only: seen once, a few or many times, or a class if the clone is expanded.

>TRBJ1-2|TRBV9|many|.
TGTGCCAGCAGCGTAGTAGGAGGTCTTAACTATGGCTACACCTTC
CASSVVGGLNYGYTF
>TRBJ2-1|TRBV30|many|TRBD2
TGTGCCTGGAGTGTACGGAGGACTAGAGTGCGATATGAGCAGTTCTTC
CAWSVRRTRVRYEQFF
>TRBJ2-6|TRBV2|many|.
TGTGCCAGCGGTCTTGCGGTAACCGGGGCCAACGTCCTGACTTTC
CASGLAVTGANVLTF
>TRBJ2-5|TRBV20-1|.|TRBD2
TGCAGTGCTAGTCGGCTAGCGGGGTGGTACCAAGAGACCCAGTACTTC
CSASRLAGWYQETQYF
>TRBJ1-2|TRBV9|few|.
TGTGCCAGCAGCGTCTCCCGGGGCATGAACTATGGCTACACCTTC
CASSVSRGMNYGYTF
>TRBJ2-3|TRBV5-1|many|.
TGCGCCAGCAGCTTGGGGGGAAGGGAAGATACGCAGTATTTT
CASSLGGREDTQYF
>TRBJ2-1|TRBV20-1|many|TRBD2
TGCAGTGCTAGAGAGTCAAGACTAGCTAAGAATGAGCAGTTCTTC
CSARESRLAKNEQFF
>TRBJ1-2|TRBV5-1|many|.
TGCGCCAGCAGCTTGGAGGGACATAACTATGGCTACACCTTC
CASSLEGHNYGYTF
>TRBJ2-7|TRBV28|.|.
TGTGCCAGCAGTTGGGCTGGGGTCTACGAGCAGTACTTC
CASSWAGVYEQYF
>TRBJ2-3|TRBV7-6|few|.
TGTGCCAGCAGGCAAACCCCACGGGGAAGGGATACGCAGTATTTT
CASRQTPRGRDTQYF